This TCR beta chain was sequenced in a study of cytomegalovirus exposure and HLA in healthy donors. 60 Vbeta and 13 Jbeta primers were used in PCR. Measured with immunoSEQ multiplex PCR; TCRdb has only the in-frame clones, and not every one. The sample contains 160,000 or so clones, about four fifths of which appear only once. This CDR3 spans 16 amino acids. CDR1 SEHNR and CDR2 FQNEAQ come from the germline V gene (reference sequence). Germline trimming cut 4 bases from V and 5 bases from J; bases unmatched to any gene: 10. This sequence was found in a man aged 25-40 years in good health and CMV-seronegative. The chain recombines TRBV7-9 with TRBJ2-1; 8 bases align to TRBD1. Sample: PBMCs. CDR3 nucleotides: TGTGCCAGCAGCTCGAGGTTTGGGACAGGAGACAATGAGCAGTTCTTC. Translation gives CASSSRFGTGDNEQFF.